A selection of T cell receptor beta chains follows, all from one sample in a study of T cell responses to AZD1222 COVID-19 vaccine. Only in-frame clones appear in the TCRdb table, and some are missing; sequencing was by immunoSEQ multiplex PCR. The sample carries tens of thousands of clones, over 75% recorded once. The sequencing used peripheral blood, collected on day 0 of AZD1222 vaccination. The receptors originated from an adult in good health. The CDR3 runs from the conserved cysteine through the conserved F or W. D genes are given only for firm matches. A row's size may be missing; if present it is once, few, many or a size class.

clone_size	d_call	v_call	j_call	cdr3_nt	cdr3_aa
-	-	TRBV18	TRBJ2-1	TGTGCCAGCTCACCTAATAGCGGAGACAGCTCCTACAATGAGCAGTTCTTC	CASSPNSGDSSYNEQFF
-	-	TRBV21-1	TRBJ2-5	TGTGCCAGCAGGTACGGCGCGCAGACCCAGTACTTC	CASRYGAQTQYF
-	TRBD1	TRBV5-4	TRBJ1-1	TGTGCCAGCAGCTTGGGGGACAGGGAAGCTTTCTTT	CASSLGDREAFF
-	-	TRBV7-9	TRBJ1-1	TGTGCCAGCAGCCTCGACTCGGGGAACCATGAAGCTTTCTTT	CASSLDSGNHEAFF
-	-	TRBV7-2	TRBJ2-1	TGTGCCAGCAGCTTAGGGGGGCCAGATGAGCAGTTCTTC	CASSLGGPDEQFF
once	TRBD1	TRBV4-2	TRBJ2-2	TGTGCCAGCAGCCCTTCGGACAGGGGAGTAGTGGCCGGGGAGCTGTTTTTT	CASSPSDRGVVAGELFF
-	TRBD1	TRBV9	TRBJ1-4	TGTGCCAGCAGCGTACGGACAGGGGGAGGTGAAAAACTGTTTTTT	CASSVRTGGGEKLFF
-	TRBD1	TRBV7-2	TRBJ2-5	TGTGCCAGCAGCCCCGGGGGACAGGGGCGGGAGACCCAGTACTTC	CASSPGGQGRETQYF
-	-	TRBV19	TRBJ2-7	TGTGCCAGTAGCCCAGGACAAGACTACGAGCAGTACTTC	CASSPGQDYEQYF
-	TRBD2	TRBV2	TRBJ2-7	TGTGCCAGCAGCGGACGGGGGGGGCGGACGGGCGAGCAGTACTTC	CASSGRGGRTGEQYF
-	-	TRBV6-2/TRBV6-3	TRBJ1-2	TGTGCCAGCAGTTACTCGTGGCCCTCCTACTATGGCTACACCTTC	CASSYSWPSYYGYTF
-	TRBD1	TRBV5-1	TRBJ1-5	TGCGCCAGCAGCTTAGGGGGCACGGGGCAGCCCCAGCATTTT	CASSLGGTGQPQHF
-	TRBD1	TRBV19	TRBJ1-5	TGTGCCAGTAGTATAGGACAGGGAGGGCCCCAGCATTTT	CASSIGQGGPQHF
few	-	TRBV6-6	TRBJ1-4	TGTGCCAGCGGGCGACAGGAAGCTAATGAAAAACTGTTTTTT	CASGRQEANEKLFF
once	TRBD1	TRBV7-6	TRBJ1-2	TGTGCCAGCAGCGCCCGACAGGGACCCTCTAACTATGGCTACACCTTC	CASSARQGPSNYGYTF
-	TRBD1	TRBV12-3/TRBV12-4	TRBJ1-2	TGTGCCAGCAGTACCCAGACAGGGAACGGCTACACCTTC	CASSTQTGNGYTF
once	TRBD1	TRBV2	TRBJ1-4	TGTGCCAGCAACCCCGACAGGGGTGGGGAAAAACTGTTTTTT	CASNPDRGGEKLFF
-	-	TRBV6-1	TRBJ2-1	TGTGCCAGCAGTGAAAGGGCCAGGGAGCAGTTCTTC	CASSERAREQFF
-	-	TRBV6-5	TRBJ1-1	TGTGCCAGCAGGCAAGACGGGAACACTGAAGCTTTCTTT	CASRQDGNTEAFF
-	-	TRBV6-1	TRBJ1-5	TGTGCCAGCAGTGTCCCCCGCGGGGGTAGCAATCAGCCCCAGCATTTT	CASSVPRGGSNQPQHF
-	TRBD1	TRBV5-1	TRBJ2-7	TGCGCCAGCAGCTTGGGAGGGACAGGGGGCGACGAGCAGTACTTC	CASSLGGTGGDEQYF
-	-	TRBV7-9	TRBJ2-1	TGTGCCAGCAGCCCCCCTCTCCGGATGGGGAGATCCTACAATGAGCAGTTCTTC	CASSPPLRMGRSYNEQFF